Following are 14 T cell receptor beta chains from one sample sequenced in a study of blood T cell repertoires in COVID-19 (dated by TCRdb to about 2020). Preparation of the library involved the immunoSEQ multiplex PCR assay. TCRdb took this table from immuneACCESS and kept in-frame rearrangements with V and J called. Such tables lack part of the clones; where checked against another copy, unresolved V genes explain under half of the gap, and the rest is unexplained. A total of about 160,000 clones appear in this sample, 65% to 85% of them only once. 4.5% to 7.5% of the sample is in the top ten clones. Sequencing was performed on PBMCs or T cells enriched from blood (not recorded which). The receptors were gathered from a man aged 40-50 years who had recovered from COVID-19.

This clone was observed once. The rearrangement joins TRBV19 to TRBJ2-3, with TRBD2 matching over 7 bases. This CDR3 has 15 residues. Germline values: CDR1 LNHDA, CDR2 SQIVND (reference sequence). V lost 6 bases, J lost 3 bases, and 9 bases stayed unmatched. The CDR3 is CASRPPTSRTDTQYF. In nucleotides, the CDR3 is TGTGCCAGTAGACCCCCGACTAGCAGGACAGATACGCAGTATTTT.

The rearrangement joins TRBV5-8 to TRBJ2-6, with a possible D match to TRBD2 (6 bases). The CDR3 is made up of 17 amino acids. Germline V CDR1 and CDR2: SGHTS, YDEGEE. V was shortened by 7 bases and J by 3 bases, with 20 bases between the two germline ends. CDR3 residues: CASGIRRGGFGANVLTF. The CDR3 nucleotides are TGTGCCAGCGGGATTAGGAGGGGAGGATTTGGGGCCAACGTCCTGACTTTC.

The V and J genes are TRBV5-8 and TRBJ1-4; 7 nucleotides agree with TRBD1. The V segment lost 8 bases and the J segment 6 bases; nucleotides outside the gene matches: 4. This CDR3 has 12 residues. CDR1 and CDR2 from the germline V gene are SGHTS and YDEGEE. CDR3 amino acids: CASARGYEKLFF. In DNA form, the CDR3 reads TGTGCCAGTGCCAGGGGGTATGAAAAACTGTTTTTT.

V gene TRBV3-1 (or the pseudogene TRBV3-2) combines with J gene TRBJ2-1; 11 bases fit TRBD2. The V gene's germline CDR1 is LGHDT and CDR2 YNNKEL (reference sequence). V gave up 3 bases and J gave up 9 bases; unmatched junction bases: 4. The CDR3 consists of 14 residues. CDR3 loop: CASSQYGLAGEQFF. The CDR3 DNA reads TGTGCCAGCAGCCAGTACGGACTAGCGGGTGAGCAGTTCTTC.

Only a few counts were recorded for this clone. The chain links TRBV5-1 to TRBJ1-1, with a tentative D call TRBD1 (5 bases). CDR3 length: 15 amino acids. The V gene lost 1 base and the J gene lost 4 bases, with 14 bases spanning the gap. CDR1 and CDR2 from the germline V gene are SGHRS and YFSETQ. Here the CDR3 DNA reads TGCGCCAGCAGCTTGATTGGGTTAGGGGCCACTGAAGCTTTCTTT. Translation gives CASSLIGLGATEAFF. Together with reference TRBV5-1 and TRBJ1-1, the CDR3 gives the full variable domain: KAGVTQTPRYLIKTRGQQVTLSCSPISGHRSVSWYQQTPGQGLQFLFEYFSETQRNKGNFPGRFSGRQFSNSRSEMNVSTLELGDSALYLCASSLIGLGATEAFFGQGTRLTVV.

This clone was detected only a few times. This chain connects TRBV7-9 to TRBJ2-5, with D possibly being TRBD2 (6 bases). V dropped 5 bases and J dropped 6 bases, with 16 bases sitting between them. CDR1 and CDR2 from the germline V gene are SEHNR and FQNEAQ (reference sequence). This CDR3 is 14 amino acids long. The CDR3: CASSPGDSLQTQYF. CDR3 nucleotide sequence: TGTGCCAGCAGCCCGGGGGACTCGCTACAGACCCAGTACTTC.

The chain uses TRBV7-2 and TRBJ1-5, with D hard to call. The CDR3 consists of 14 residues. The V end lost 3 bases, the J end lost 0 bases, and 6 bases lay between the germline ends. In germline, CDR1 is SGHTA, CDR2 FQGNSA. This CDR3 is CASSFSPSNQPQHF. For the CDR3, the DNA is TGTGCCAGCAGCTTCTCTCCTAGCAATCAGCCCCAGCATTTT.

Points on this clone: The sample carries other DNA sequences with the same CDR3. The V call is TRBV5-1, the J call TRBJ1-6, with unresolved D. This CDR3 is built from 13 residues. V lost 0 bases and J 8 bases, leaving 6 bases between the germline ends. Germline CDR1 and CDR2: SGHRS and YFSETQ. CDR3 DNA sequence: TGCGCCAGCAGCTTGGACCGGGATTCACCCCTCCACTTT. It yields the protein CASSLDRDSPLHF.

This sequence joins TRBV27 and TRBJ2-2, with 7 bases lining up with TRBD2. This CDR3 spans 15 amino acids. After removal of 5 bases from V and 6 bases from J, the junction contained 9 bases not matched to a gene. Germline V CDR1 and CDR2: MNHEY, SMNVEV (reference sequence). The CDR3 here is CASSMGLMGPGELFF. The CDR3, as DNA: TGTGCCAGCAGTATGGGACTAATGGGACCCGGGGAGCTGTTTTTT.

The gene calls are TRBV6-5 and TRBJ1-2, with 9 bases lining up with TRBD1. Trimming removed 6 bases from V and 7 bases from J; junction bases left unmatched: 9. The CDR3 has 14 amino acids. The germline gives CDR1 MNHEY, CDR2 SVGAGI. The CDR3, as DNA: TGTGCCAGCAGGAACAGGGGGCCTTTTTCTGGCTACACCTTC. It codes for CASRNRGPFSGYTF.

J is TRBJ1-4 and V is TRBV9; 9 positions match TRBD1. Germline CDR1 and CDR2: SGDLS and YYNGEE. The CDR3 is 17 amino acids. Trimming removed 1 base from V and 4 bases from J; junction bases left unmatched: 8. The CDR3 DNA sequence: TGTGCCAGCAGCGTAAGCTTCCCGGGACAGGGTAATGAAAAACTGTTTTTT. Translated: CASSVSFPGQGNEKLFF. Filled out from reference TRBV9 and TRBJ1-4, the complete variable domain reads DSGVTQTPKHLITATGQRVTLRCSPRSGDLSVYWYQQSLDQGLQFLIQYYNGEERAKGNILERFSAQQFPDLHSELNLSSLELGDSALYFCASSVSFPGQGNEKLFFGSGTQLSVL.

This clone has only one observation. This rearrangement joins TRBV3-1 (or the pseudogene TRBV3-2) to TRBJ1-4; the D is unclear. The length of the CDR3 is 16 residues. The ends were cut back, 1 base at V and 4 bases at J, with 13 bases in the middle. Per germline, CDR1 LGHDT and CDR2 YNNKEL (reference sequence). CDR3 sequence: CASSQAAQRDNEKLFF. The DNA of the CDR3 is TGTGCCAGCAGCCAAGCAGCACAGAGAGATAATGAAAAACTGTTTTTT.

The chain combines TRBV11-2 with TRBJ2-3; 13 positions match TRBD2. V shed 6 bases, J shed 6 bases, and the junction held 6 bases outside the gene matches. The germline CDR1 and CDR2 sequences are SGHAT and FQNNGV. This CDR3 contains 15 residues. CDR3 amino acids: CASRRGLAGVDTQYF. CDR3 DNA sequence: TGTGCCAGCAGACGAGGACTAGCGGGGGTGGATACGCAGTATTTT.

The V gene is TRBV3-1 (or the pseudogene TRBV3-2), the J gene TRBJ2-2; 7 bases agree with TRBD2. Trimming at V came to 2 bases and at J to 6 bases, leaving 3 bases not matched to a gene. This CDR3 has 14 residues. Per germline, CDR1 LGHDT and CDR2 YNNKEL (reference sequence). CDR3: CASSQRGVAGELFF. The CDR3 nucleotides read TGTGCCAGCAGCCAACGGGGGGTGGCCGGGGAGCTGTTTTTT.